The next 21 T cell receptor beta chains were all read from a single sample in a study of T-cell reconstitution after alpha-beta-depleted transplantation in children. The library targeted TCRbeta and was prepared with unique molecular identifiers. TCRdb processed the PCR reads anew with MiXCR; each CDR3 protein has one entry. Of about 610,000 distinct CDR3 sequences in the sample, 10% to 13% were seen once. Specimen: PBMCs from the stem cell graft donor, collected from the stem cell graft. These receptors all come from a human donor who donated a stem cell graft to a child with acute myeloid leukemia.

This clonotype was picked up many times. CDR3 bases: TGTGCCAGCAGTGAGCTGGAATACGAGCAGTACTTC. Translated: CASSELEYEQYF. J is TRBJ2-7 and V is TRBV6-1; no clear D gene. V lost 3 bases to trimming and J lost 4 bases, with 7 bases between them. Per germline, CDR1 MNHNS and CDR2 SASEGT. The CDR3 sequence is 12 residues long.

This clonotype was recorded at least ten times. The chain links TRBV20-1 to TRBJ2-2, with TRBD2 matching over 10 bases. V trimming: 0 bases; J trimming: 7 bases; junction bases outside the gene matches: 8. This CDR3 is built from 16 residues. Germline V CDR1 and CDR2: DFQATT, SNEGSKA (reference sequence). CDR3 in DNA: TGCAGTGCTAGAGATCACGCTAGCGGGAGTAGCGGGGAGCTGTTTTTT. Translating gives CSARDHASGSSGELFF.

This clonotype was observed a few times. This sequence joins TRBV3-1 and TRBJ2-5; 7 nucleotides line up with TRBD1. Unmatched junction bases numbered 10, after V lost 4 bases and J lost 5 bases. The length of the CDR3 is 15 residues. Germline V lookup: CDR1 LGHDT, CDR2 YNNKEL (reference sequence). For the CDR3, the DNA is TGTGCCAGCAGCCTTTACGAGACAGGGCGGGAGACCCAGTACTTC. It codes for CASSLYETGRETQYF.

V is TRBV20-1 and J is TRBJ2-2, with 10 bases identical to TRBD2. V was clipped by 6 bases and J by 2 bases; unmatched bases: 3. The germline gives CDR1 DFQATT, CDR2 SNEGSKA (reference sequence). This CDR3 region has 14 residues. CDR3 sequence reads: CSAPSGRNTGELFF. CDR3 nucleotide sequence: TGCAGTGCGCCTAGCGGGAGAAACACCGGGGAGCTGTTTTTT.

This clonotype has at least ten counts. This chain links TRBV29-1 with TRBJ1-1; D not certain. The CDR3 is 11 amino acids. CDR1 and CDR2 (germline): SQVTM, ANQGSEA. V was cut by 6 bases and J by 0 bases, with 5 bases left in between. The CDR3 region has the DNA TGCAGCGTCCAGATGAACACTGAAGCTTTCTTT. Protein sequence: CSVQMNTEAFF.

This clonotype has just a few counts. This rearrangement joins TRBV5-1 to TRBJ2-1; D is ambiguous. The germline CDR1 and CDR2 sequences are SGHRS and YFSETQ. The V and J ends lost 0 bases and 0 bases respectively, with 7 bases between them. The CDR3 totals 15 residues. CDR3 DNA sequence: TGCGCCAGCAGCTTGGCCCCTCTCTCCTACAATGAGCAGTTCTTC. Its translation: CASSLAPLSYNEQFF.

The chain carries TRBV2 and TRBJ2-3, with 10 nucleotides matching TRBD2. With V trimmed by 4 bases and J by 3 bases, 7 bases remained unmatched. From germline, CDR1 is SNHLY and CDR2 FYNNEI. This CDR3 is 16 amino acids long. The CDR3 DNA reads as TGTGCCAGCAGTGCTACTAGCGGGATAATTACAGATACGCAGTATTTT. This sequence encodes CASSATSGIITDTQYF.

V usage is TRBV7-2 and J usage is TRBJ2-1; TRBD2 agrees at 7 bases. The CDR3 is made up of 16 amino acids. Trimming took 2 bases from V and 7 from J; bases not matched to a gene: 11. Germline V gene sequence: CDR1 SGHTA, CDR2 FQGNSA. CDR3 in amino acids: CASSLYGGSSGNEQFF. The CDR3, as DNA: TGTGCCAGCAGCTTATACGGCGGGAGTAGTGGAAATGAGCAGTTCTTC.

This clonotype was seen more than once but under ten times. This sequence joins TRBV6-2 or TRBV6-3 and TRBJ2-1; 8 bases agree with TRBD2. V lost 4 bases to trimming and J lost 4 bases; unmatched junction nucleotides: 12. Looked up from germline, CDR1 is MNHEY and CDR2 is SVGEGT. There are 17 residues in the CDR3. CDR3 sequence reads: CASSWPPGLGDYNEQFF. CDR3 in DNA: TGTGCCAGCAGTTGGCCACCGGGACTAGGGGATTACAATGAGCAGTTCTTC.

This clonotype was detected a few times. This chain links TRBV3-1 with TRBJ2-1; D may match TRBD1 or TRBD2 (5 bases each). The CDR3 is 13 amino acids. In germline, CDR1 is LGHDT, CDR2 YNNKEL (reference sequence). Trimming stripped 4 bases from V and 7 bases from J, with 11 bases between. Here the CDR3 reads CASSLRGVNEQFF. CDR3 bases: TGTGCCAGCAGCCTACGAGGGGTGAATGAGCAGTTCTTC.

This clonotype was picked up a small number of times. The chain has TRBV7-2 and TRBJ2-7; tentatively, D is TRBD1 (5 bases). CDR3 size: 14 residues. Looked up from germline, CDR1 is SGHTA and CDR2 is FQGNSA. With 5 bases removed from V and 3 bases from J, the gap between germline ends came to 14 bases. This CDR3 reads CASSRDSADYEQYF. CDR3 in DNA: TGTGCCAGCAGCCGCGACAGTGCCGACTACGAGCAGTACTTC.

A few counts support this clonotype. The CDR3 nucleotides read TGCAGTCTGCCGGGACTAGCGGGAGGGCTGGGGTATGAGCAGTTCTTC. As protein: CSLPGLAGGLGYEQFF. The rearrangement uses TRBV20-1 and TRBJ2-1; 16 bases agree with TRBD2. The germline V gene encodes CDR1 DFQATT and CDR2 SNEGSKA (reference sequence). CDR3 length: 16 residues. V lost 8 bases to trimming and J lost 8 bases; unmatched junction nucleotides: 12.

Note on this clonotype: The junction shows a germline mismatch at one end, possibly a read error. CDR3 nucleotides: TGCAGTGCTAGAGAAGGCCCGGGTGCCTGGGAGTTC. Translation gives CSAREGPGAWEF. The rearrangement joins TRBV20-1 to TRBJ2-5, with a possible D match to TRBD2 (5 bases). Germline CDR1 DFQATT, CDR2 SNEGSKA (reference sequence). CDR3 length: 12 amino acids.

This clonotype was seen many times. This chain uses TRBV20-1 with TRBJ2-7; 9 nucleotides match TRBD2. Unmatched junction bases numbered 17, after V lost 6 bases and J lost 5 bases. The V gene's germline CDR1 is DFQATT and CDR2 SNEGSKA (reference sequence). CDR3 length equals 16 residues. CDR3 protein: CSALDAAGGPRDEQYF. CDR3 in DNA: TGCAGTGCGCTAGATGCTGCGGGAGGGCCGAGGGACGAGCAGTACTTC.

This clonotype was observed a handful of times. DNA for the CDR3: TGTGCCAGCAGTTTTAGGCTCGAGGCTTTCTTT. As protein: CASSFRLEAFF. The chain recombines TRBV12-3 or TRBV12-4 with TRBJ1-1; D not certain. The CDR3 contains 11 residues. Trimming left V 3 bases short and J 11 bases short, with 10 bases between.

The gene calls are TRBV7-2 and TRBJ1-2; the match to TRBD1 covers 9 bases. Germline V CDR1 and CDR2: SGHTA, FQGNSA. CDR3 length equals 17 residues. After removal of 4 bases from V and 3 bases from J, the junction contained 12 bases not matched to a gene. The DNA for the CDR3 is TGTGCCAGCAGCTACGACCTTTACCGGACAGGGGACTATGGCTACACCTTC. Translating it yields CASSYDLYRTGDYGYTF.

This clonotype has just a few counts. The chain couples TRBV29-1 to TRBJ2-5; 8 bases are shared with TRBD1. Per germline, CDR1 SQVTM and CDR2 ANQGSEA. Trimming removed 3 bases from V and 4 bases from J; junction bases left unmatched: 4. The CDR3 has 13 amino acids. The CDR3 DNA follows: TGCAGCGTTGACTCAACAGGGGGAGAGACCCAGTACTTC. It encodes CSVDSTGGETQYF.

This clonotype has just a few counts. CDR3 nucleotide sequence: TGCAGTGCTAGTCTGCTAGCGGGAGGGCCTGGGTACGAGCAGTACTTC. This sequence encodes CSASLLAGGPGYEQYF. The V call is TRBV20-1, the J call TRBJ2-7; 12 bases align to TRBD2. Per the germline V gene, CDR1 is DFQATT and CDR2 is SNEGSKA (reference sequence). CDR3 length equals 16 residues. Trimming removed 3 bases from V and 4 bases from J; junction bases left unmatched: 10.

This clonotype was recorded a few times. The junction does not match germline at one end; this may be a read error. The rearrangement links TRBV7-7 to TRBJ2-5; perhaps D is TRBD1 or TRBD2 (5 bases each). CDR3 size: 13 residues. CDR1 is SSHAT and CDR2 is FNYEAQ in the germline V gene (reference sequence). The CDR3, as DNA: TGTGCTAGCAGCTCCCGTGGGGACGAGACCCAGTACTTC. Translation: CASSSRGDETQYF. Based on the CDR3 plus reference TRBV7-7 and TRBJ2-5, the full variable domain is GAGVSQSPRYKVTKRGQDVTLRCDPISSHATLYWYQQALGQGPEFLTYFNYEAQPDKSGLPSDRFSAERPEGSISTLTIQRTEQRDSAMYRCASSSRGDETQYFGPGTRLLVL.

The DNA of the CDR3 is TGTGCCAGCACCGACGTAAGGGGGCGAGAGCAGTACTTC. Its protein is CASTDVRGREQYF. The J gene is TRBJ2-7, the V gene TRBV7-6; TRBD1 matches at 7 bases. The CDR3 length is 13 residues. J lost 7 bases, V lost 7 bases, and 10 bases had no gene match. Germline V CDR1 and CDR2: SGHVS, FNYEAQ. The full variable domain, with the rest looked up from reference TRBV7-6 and TRBJ2-7, is GAGVSQSPRYKVTKRGQDVALRCDPISGHVSLYWYRQALGQGPEFLTYFNYEAQQDKSGLPNDRFSAERPEGSISTLTIQRTEQRDSAMYRCASTDVRGREQYFGPGTRLTVT.

This clonotype was seen at least ten times. This chain uses TRBV6-5 with TRBJ2-3; 13 bases match TRBD2. The CDR3 has 17 amino acids. CDR1 and CDR2 (germline): MNHEY, SVGAGI. V was clipped by 0 bases and J by 5 bases; unmatched bases: 5. This chain's CDR3 is CASSYSGTSGTRDTQYF. As DNA, the CDR3 is TGTGCCAGCAGTTACTCCGGGACTAGCGGGACTAGAGATACGCAGTATTTT.